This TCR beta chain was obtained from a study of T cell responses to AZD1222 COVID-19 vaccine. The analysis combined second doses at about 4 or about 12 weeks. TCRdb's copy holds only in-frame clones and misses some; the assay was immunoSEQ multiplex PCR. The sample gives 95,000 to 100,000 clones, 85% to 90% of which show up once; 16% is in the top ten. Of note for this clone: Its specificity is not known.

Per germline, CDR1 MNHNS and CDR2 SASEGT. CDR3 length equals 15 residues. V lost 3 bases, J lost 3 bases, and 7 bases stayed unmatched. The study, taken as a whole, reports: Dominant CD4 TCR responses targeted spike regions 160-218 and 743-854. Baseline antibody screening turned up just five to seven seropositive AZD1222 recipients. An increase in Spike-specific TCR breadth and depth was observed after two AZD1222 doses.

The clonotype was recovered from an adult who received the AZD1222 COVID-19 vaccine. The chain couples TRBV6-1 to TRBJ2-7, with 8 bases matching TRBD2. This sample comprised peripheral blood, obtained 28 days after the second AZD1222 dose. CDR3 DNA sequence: TGTGCCAGCAGTGATCGACTAGCGTCGAACTACGAGCAGTACTTC. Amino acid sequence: CASSDRLASNYEQYF.